A selection of T cell receptor beta chains follows, all from one sample in a study of T cell responses to AZD1222 COVID-19 vaccine. The method was immunoSEQ multiplex PCR; TCRdb's version includes in-frame clones alone and lacks a portion of them. The table has about 45,000 clones, over 85% seen once. The source material was peripheral blood, sampled 28 days after the second AZD1222 dose. These receptors were obtained from an adult who received the AZD1222 COVID-19 vaccine. Each CDR3 is given with its conserved first and last residue. D genes are given only for firm matches. Expanded clones get a size class; other rows say once, few or many, or leave the size out.

CDR3: CASSLAGTVNTEAFF
DNA: TGCGCCAGCAGCTTGGCCGGGACGGTGAACACTGAAGCTTTCTTT
D: NA
J: TRBJ1-1
V: TRBV5-1
size: NA

CDR3: CASGSTLFNYGYTF
DNA: TGTGCTAGTGGTTCGACCCTCTTTAACTATGGCTACACCTTC
D: NA
J: TRBJ1-2
V: TRBV12-5
size: NA

CDR3: CSVERGTGNTIYF
DNA: TGCAGCGTTGAACGGGGGACTGGAAACACCATATATTTT
D: NA
J: TRBJ1-3
V: TRBV29-1
size: few

CDR3: CASSIPQGGTEAFF
DNA: TGTGCCAGTAGTATACCACAGGGGGGCACTGAAGCTTTCTTT
D: TRBD1
J: TRBJ1-1
V: TRBV19
size: NA

CDR3: CASSPSNGRVGTQYF
DNA: TGTGCCAGCAGTCCCTCTAACGGGAGGGTTGGGACCCAGTACTTC
D: TRBD2
J: TRBJ2-5
V: TRBV27
size: NA

CDR3: CASSIPSGRASTGELFF
DNA: TGTGCCAGTAGTATCCCTAGCGGGAGGGCTAGCACCGGGGAGCTGTTTTTT
D: TRBD2
J: TRBJ2-2
V: TRBV19
size: NA

CDR3: CASRSTTGVGGYTF
DNA: TGTGCCAGCAGATCTACCACAGGGGTGGGTGGCTACACCTTC
D: TRBD1
J: TRBJ1-2
V: TRBV5-4
size: NA

CDR3: CASSWGGTDYGYTF
DNA: TGTGCCAGCAGTTGGGGGGGGACAGACTATGGCTACACCTTC
D: TRBD1
J: TRBJ1-2
V: TRBV27
size: few

CDR3: CASSPGHYGYTF
DNA: TGTGCCAGCAGCCCGGGGCACTATGGCTACACCTTC
D: NA
J: TRBJ1-2
V: TRBV7-2
size: NA

CDR3: CASSLPSRGFYEQYF
DNA: TGTGCCAGCAGTTTACCCAGCAGGGGATTCTACGAGCAGTACTTC
D: NA
J: TRBJ2-7
V: TRBV28
size: NA

CDR3: CATSDWLLTDTQYF
DNA: TGTGCCACCAGTGATTGGCTGCTCACAGATACGCAGTATTTT
D: NA
J: TRBJ2-3
V: TRBV24-1
size: NA

CDR3: CASSPNSAGASLEQYF
DNA: TGTGCCAGCAGCCCTAACTCGGCGGGCGCCTCGCTCGAGCAGTACTTC
D: NA
J: TRBJ2-7
V: TRBV7-2
size: NA

CDR3: CASSRTNSYEQYF
DNA: TGTGCCAGCAGCCGCACTAATTCCTACGAGCAGTACTTC
D: NA
J: TRBJ2-7
V: TRBV12-3/TRBV12-4
size: NA

CDR3: CASSPHHRRYGYTF
DNA: TGTGCCAGCAGCCCTCACCACAGGCGCTATGGCTACACCTTC
D: NA
J: TRBJ1-2
V: TRBV5-6
size: NA

CDR3: CASISSRASGYNEQFF
DNA: TGTGCCAGCATCTCCTCCCGGGCCTCGGGTTATAATGAGCAGTTCTTC
D: NA
J: TRBJ2-1
V: TRBV28
size: NA

CDR3: CASLEFRDSRLKNGYTF
DNA: TGTGCCAGCCTAGAGTTCCGGGACAGCCGCTTGAAGAATGGCTACACCTTC
D: TRBD1
J: TRBJ1-2
V: TRBV7-9
size: NA

CDR3: CASSPTPEDRGEKLFF
DNA: TGCGCCAGCAGCCCCACCCCCGAGGACAGAGGAGAAAAACTGTTTTTT
D: NA
J: TRBJ1-4
V: TRBV5-1
size: NA

CDR3: CASRSSGPNSPLHF
DNA: TGTGCCAGCAGATCTTCGGGGCCTAATTCACCCCTCCACTTT
D: NA
J: TRBJ1-6
V: TRBV6-5
size: once

CDR3: CASSWQPLAGTNEQFF
DNA: TGTGCCAGCAGCTGGCAGCCCCTAGCGGGAACAAATGAGCAGTTCTTC
D: TRBD2
J: TRBJ2-1
V: TRBV7-2
size: NA